This entry is about one T cell receptor beta chain. This sample was included in a study of T cell changes during pregnancy in multiple sclerosis. Here immunoSEQ multiplex PCR was the method, and the copy in TCRdb shows in-frame clones only, minus some. The repertoire has some 44,000 clones, about 90% of them found once; the top ten carry under 1%. The J segment lost 7 bases and the V segment lost 1 base, leaving 5 bases of the junction unmatched. CDR3 length equals 13 residues. Germline assignment: CDR1 GTSNPN and CDR2 SVGIG (reference sequence). Sequenced material: CD4+ T cells from peripheral blood mononuclear cells, taken after pregnancy. V gene TRBV30 combines with J gene TRBJ1-2, with TRBD1 matching 8 bases. The source of this sequence is a female donor with multiple sclerosis, enrolled in a pregnancy study. CDR3 amino acids: CAWSEGQGAGYTF. Written as DNA, the CDR3 is TGTGCCTGGAGTGAAGGACAGGGTGCTGGCTACACCTTC.